This TCR beta chain originates from a study of blood T cell repertoires in COVID-19. Study information: Nucleic acid was either cDNA or gDNA, and it came from T cells, B-cell-depleted T cells, or PBMCs.

TCRdb keeps only in-frame clones here, not all; method: immunoSEQ multiplex PCR. The sample lists approximately 75,000 clones; 75% to 90% were seen once. This clone showed up just once. The V gene lost 3 bases and the J gene lost 4 bases, with 11 bases spanning the gap. The CDR3 runs 14 residues. Germline loops: CDR1 SGHTS, CDR2 YDEGEE. The rearrangement joins TRBV5-8 to TRBJ1-3; D unresolved. This TCR was recovered from a man aged 80 or over with COVID-19, enrolled during active disease. Sequenced material: peripheral blood. For the CDR3, the DNA is TGTGCCAGCAGCTGGAGCCTCATGGGAAACACCATATATTTT. Its protein product is CASSWSLMGNTIYF.